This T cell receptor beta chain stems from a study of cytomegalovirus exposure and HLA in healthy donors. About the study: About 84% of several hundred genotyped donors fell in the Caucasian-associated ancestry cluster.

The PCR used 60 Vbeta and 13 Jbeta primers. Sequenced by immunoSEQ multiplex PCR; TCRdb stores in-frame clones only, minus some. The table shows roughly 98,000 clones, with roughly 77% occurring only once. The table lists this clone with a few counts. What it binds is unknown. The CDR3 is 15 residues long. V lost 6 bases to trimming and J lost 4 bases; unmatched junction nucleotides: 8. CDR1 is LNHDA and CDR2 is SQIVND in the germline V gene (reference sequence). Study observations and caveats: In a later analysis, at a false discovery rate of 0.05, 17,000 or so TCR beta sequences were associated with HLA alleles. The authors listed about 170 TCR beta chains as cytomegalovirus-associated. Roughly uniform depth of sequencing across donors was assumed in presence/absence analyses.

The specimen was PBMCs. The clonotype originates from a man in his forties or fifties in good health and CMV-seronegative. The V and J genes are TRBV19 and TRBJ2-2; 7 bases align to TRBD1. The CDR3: CASRIDRAITGELFF. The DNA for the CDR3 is TGTGCCAGTAGAATCGACAGGGCTATCACCGGGGAGCTGTTTTTT.